The TCR beta chain under discussion was sequenced for a study of identical twins' blood T cells (dated by TCRdb to between 2011 and 2013). In terms of the full investigation: Around 50 million Illumina reads were obtained across 12 libraries, of which six were alpha-chain libraries and six were beta-chain libraries. Using next-generation sequencing, the study compared the TCR alpha and beta chain repertoires of three pairs of monozygous twins to assess how genetics influences repertoire formation. Study-wide findings and limitations: How many CDR3 clonotypes two donors shared depended mainly on the product of their cloneset sizes, and the twins did not clearly stray from this trend. The study stated that the proposed role of the TCRalpha J segment in MHC recognition during thymic selection needs to be validated by independent studies. Because the twins were raised together, environmental influences could not be ruled out as an explanation for the similarity between twins. V gene usage, even among non-selected out-of-frame TCRbeta clonotypes, was reported to be markedly more similar within twin pairs than between unrelated donors. Among the most abundant TCRbeta clonotypes, each donor shared more CDR3 sequences with her twin than with unrelated donors.

Donors were six healthy women forming three monozygous twin pairs. Each of the three twin pairs had been raised together, and the twins in each pair were thought likely to have encountered the same infectious agents and vaccines. TCR cDNA libraries were prepared from RNA that had been isolated from peripheral blood mononuclear cells. Library preparation was by 5' RACE. Sequencing took place on an Illumina Genome Analyzer IIx. The RNA-based TCR cDNA libraries were made using a previously described protocol that was modified in several ways. To prevent cross-contamination, barcodes specific to each sample were added to both ends of every TCR cDNA library during cDNA synthesis and amplification. On the study's bioinformatics: Each library contained 2.2 to 3.6 million CDR3-containing reads, and somewhere between about 100,000 and nearly 500,000 clonotypes were identified for each individual. Reads with improper barcode index combinations were discarded, after which clonesets were built for each library with the MiTCR software. While assembling CDR3 clonotypes, MiTCR filtered or rescued low-quality reads and corrected PCR and sequencing errors. Artificial out-of-frame clonotypes were removed by being mapped to in-frame sequences, with one indel in the CDR3 allowed. To measure how similar V and J gene usage was between donors, Jensen-Shannon divergence was divided by mean entropy. TCRdb handled the public reads itself, with Q25 trimming in fastp and clone calling in MiXCR, and kept productive beta chains. Entries are consolidated by CDR3 protein sequence, retaining the most common genes and DNA. The V and J calls were determined by TCRdb, not by the authors. The sample records around 380,000 distinct CDR3 sequences, roughly 30% of which are singletons. The leading ten clones occupy roughly 5.5% of the sample.

The CDR3 measures 14 amino acids from cysteine to phenylalanine. CDR3 DNA is the only sequence kept; it has 42 bases, read in frame from the first base. The germline V gene gives CDR1 as SGHRS and CDR2 as YFSETQ. Concerning this clonotype: The antigen it recognizes is unknown. The junction does not match germline at one end; this may be a read error.

Source material: PBMCs. The sequence links TRBV5-1 to TRBJ1-1, with the D gene call left open. The clonotype originates from a woman between 18 and 55 years old in good health. The DNA sequence is given as TGCGCCAACAGCGCCTTTTCAACGGACACTGAAGCTTTCTTT. This is translated as CANSAFSTDTEAFF.